What follows is one TCR beta chain and its context. This record comes from a study of cytotoxic CD8 clonotypes in ibrutinib-treated CLL. Turning to the study itself: Collecting the response samples happened after a median around twelve months of treatment, with a range of 6 to 36.

Libraries were prepared by immunoSEQ multiplex PCR; TCRdb keeps only in-frame clonotypes and omits some of them. The sample has hundreds of thousands of clones, roughly 85% seen once. Genomic DNA (roughly 2.2 micrograms) was obtained from cryopreserved PBMCs for construction of TCR beta libraries. V dropped 0 bases and J dropped 1 base, with 13 bases sitting between them. The CDR3 loop spans 17 amino acids. Per the germline V gene, CDR1 is SGHDN and CDR2 is FVKESK. This chain links TRBV14 with TRBJ2-1; the D is unclear. Sample: PBMCs, taken before ibrutinib treatment. The TCR comes from a human donor with chronic lymphocytic leukemia. CDR3 region: CASSQDLGYWSYNEQFF. The CDR3 DNA follows: TGTGCCAGCAGCCAAGATTTGGGGTATTGGTCCTACAATGAGCAGTTCTTC.